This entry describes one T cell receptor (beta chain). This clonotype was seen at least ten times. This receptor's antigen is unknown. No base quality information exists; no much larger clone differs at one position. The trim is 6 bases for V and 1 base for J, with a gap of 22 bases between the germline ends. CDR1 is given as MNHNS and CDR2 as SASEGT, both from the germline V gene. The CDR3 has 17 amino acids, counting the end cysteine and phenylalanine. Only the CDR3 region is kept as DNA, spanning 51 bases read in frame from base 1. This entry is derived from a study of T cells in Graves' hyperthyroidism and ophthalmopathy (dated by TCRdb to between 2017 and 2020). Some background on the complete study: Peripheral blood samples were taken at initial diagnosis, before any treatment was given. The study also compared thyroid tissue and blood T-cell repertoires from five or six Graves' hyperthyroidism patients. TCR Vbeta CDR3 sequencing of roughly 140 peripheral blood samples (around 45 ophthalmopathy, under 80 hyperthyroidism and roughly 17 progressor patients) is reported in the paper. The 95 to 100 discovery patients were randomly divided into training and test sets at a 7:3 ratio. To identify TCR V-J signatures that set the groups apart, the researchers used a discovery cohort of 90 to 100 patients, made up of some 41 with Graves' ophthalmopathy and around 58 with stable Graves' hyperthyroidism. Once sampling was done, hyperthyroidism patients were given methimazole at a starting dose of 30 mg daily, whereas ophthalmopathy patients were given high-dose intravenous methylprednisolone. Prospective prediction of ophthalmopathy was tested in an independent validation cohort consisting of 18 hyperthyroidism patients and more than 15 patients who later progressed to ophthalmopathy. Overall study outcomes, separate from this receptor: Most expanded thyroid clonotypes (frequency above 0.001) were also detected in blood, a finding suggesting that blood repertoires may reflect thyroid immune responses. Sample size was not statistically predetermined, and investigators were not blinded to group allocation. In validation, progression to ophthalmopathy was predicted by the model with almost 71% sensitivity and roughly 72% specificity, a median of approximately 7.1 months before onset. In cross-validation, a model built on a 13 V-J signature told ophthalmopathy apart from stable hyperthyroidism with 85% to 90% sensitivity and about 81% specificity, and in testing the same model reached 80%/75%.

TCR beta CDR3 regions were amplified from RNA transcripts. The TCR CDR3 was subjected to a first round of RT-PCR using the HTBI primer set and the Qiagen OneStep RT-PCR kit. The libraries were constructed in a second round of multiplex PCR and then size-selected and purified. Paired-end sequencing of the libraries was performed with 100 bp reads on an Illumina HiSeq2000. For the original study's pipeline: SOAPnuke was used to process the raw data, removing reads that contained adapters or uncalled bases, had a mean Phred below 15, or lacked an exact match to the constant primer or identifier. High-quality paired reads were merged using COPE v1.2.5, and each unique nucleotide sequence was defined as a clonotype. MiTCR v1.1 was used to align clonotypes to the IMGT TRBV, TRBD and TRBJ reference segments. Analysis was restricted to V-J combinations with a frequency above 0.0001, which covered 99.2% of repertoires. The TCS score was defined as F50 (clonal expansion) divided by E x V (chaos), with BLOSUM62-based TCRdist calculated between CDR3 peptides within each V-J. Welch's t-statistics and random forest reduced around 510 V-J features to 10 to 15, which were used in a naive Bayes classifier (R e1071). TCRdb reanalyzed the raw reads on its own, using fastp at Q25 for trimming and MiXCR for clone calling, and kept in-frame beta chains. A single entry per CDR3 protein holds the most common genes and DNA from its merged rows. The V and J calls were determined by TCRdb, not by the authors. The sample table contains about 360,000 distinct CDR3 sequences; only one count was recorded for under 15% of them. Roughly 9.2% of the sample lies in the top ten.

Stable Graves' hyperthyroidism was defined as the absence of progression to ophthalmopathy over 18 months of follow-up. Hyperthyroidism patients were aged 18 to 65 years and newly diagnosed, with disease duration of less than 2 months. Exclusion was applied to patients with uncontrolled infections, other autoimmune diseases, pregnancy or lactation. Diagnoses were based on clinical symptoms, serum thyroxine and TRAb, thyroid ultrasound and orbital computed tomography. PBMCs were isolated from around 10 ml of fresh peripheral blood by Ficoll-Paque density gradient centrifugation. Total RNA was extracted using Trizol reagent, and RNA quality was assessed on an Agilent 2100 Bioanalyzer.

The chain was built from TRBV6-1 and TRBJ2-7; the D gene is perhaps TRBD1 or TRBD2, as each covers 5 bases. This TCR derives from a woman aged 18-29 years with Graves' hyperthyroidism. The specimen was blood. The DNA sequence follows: TGTGCCAGCAGAACAGGAAGCACCGGGACCGAGTCCTACGAGCAGTACTTC. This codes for CASRTGSTGTESYEQYF.